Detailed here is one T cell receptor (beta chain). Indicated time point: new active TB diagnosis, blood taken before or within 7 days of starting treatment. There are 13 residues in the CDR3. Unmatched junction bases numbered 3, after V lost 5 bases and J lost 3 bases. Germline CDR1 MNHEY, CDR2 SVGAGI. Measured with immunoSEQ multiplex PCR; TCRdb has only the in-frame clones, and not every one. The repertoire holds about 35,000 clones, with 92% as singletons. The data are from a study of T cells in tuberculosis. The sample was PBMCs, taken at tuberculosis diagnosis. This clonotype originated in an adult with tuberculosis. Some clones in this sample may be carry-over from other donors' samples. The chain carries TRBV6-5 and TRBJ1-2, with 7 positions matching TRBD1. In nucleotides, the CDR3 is TGTGCCAGCAGTCAGGGGGGTTACTATGGCTACACCTTC. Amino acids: CASSQGGYYGYTF.